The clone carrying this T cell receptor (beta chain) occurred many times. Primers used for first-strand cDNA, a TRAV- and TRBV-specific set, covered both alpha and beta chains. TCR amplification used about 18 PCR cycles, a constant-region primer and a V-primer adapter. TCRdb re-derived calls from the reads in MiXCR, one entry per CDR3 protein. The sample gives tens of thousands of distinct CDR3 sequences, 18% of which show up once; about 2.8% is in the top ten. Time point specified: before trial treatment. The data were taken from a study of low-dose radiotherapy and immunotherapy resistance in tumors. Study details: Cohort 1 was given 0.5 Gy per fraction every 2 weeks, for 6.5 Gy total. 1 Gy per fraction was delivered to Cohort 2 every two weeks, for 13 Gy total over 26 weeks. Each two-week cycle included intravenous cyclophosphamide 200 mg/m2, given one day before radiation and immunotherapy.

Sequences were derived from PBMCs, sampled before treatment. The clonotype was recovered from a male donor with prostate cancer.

The CDR3 sequence: CSVEGGEGYEQYF. CDR3 coding DNA: TGCAGCGTTGAAGGGGGAGAAGGCTACGAGCAGTACTTC. The J gene is TRBJ2-7, the V gene TRBV29-1; possibly TRBD2 for D (5 bases). V lost 1 base and J lost 3, with 10 bases in between. Germline V CDR1 and CDR2: SQVTM, ANQGSEA. This CDR3 is 13 amino acids long.